These 17 T cell receptor beta chains came from one sample sequenced in a study of siplizumab effects on memory and regulatory T cells. The protocol was immunoSEQ multiplex PCR, while the TCRdb copy is restricted to in-frame clones and leaves out a portion. The profile shows more than 75,000 clones, roughly 93% of them singletons. Specimen: CD8+ T cells sorted from blood. Every receptor here comes from a human donor in good health.

The chain has TRBV27 and TRBJ2-5; D not resolved. V was shortened by 0 bases and J by 5 bases, with 13 bases between the two germline ends. The CDR3 has 15 residues. Per the germline V gene, CDR1 is MNHEY and CDR2 is SMNVEV (reference sequence). In DNA, the CDR3 is TGTGCCAGCAGTTTATCGAGCCCGCCAAAGGAGACCCAGTACTTC. Translated, it gives CASSLSSPPKETQYF.

The chain is built from TRBV7-3 and TRBJ2-1; 9 bases fit TRBD2. V shed 1 base and J 6 bases; nucleotides not matched to a gene: 7. CDR3 size: 16 residues. Germline V gives CDR1 SGHTA, CDR2 FQGTGA. DNA for the CDR3: TGTGCCAGCAGCTTAAGTGCTAGCGGGATGGTCAATGAGCAGTTCTTC. It specifies CASSLSASGMVNEQFF.

The V gene is TRBV30, the J gene TRBJ1-6; D ambiguous. CDR3 size: 15 residues. V lost 8 bases to trimming and J lost 2 bases, with 16 bases between them. From germline, CDR1 is GTSNPN and CDR2 SVGIG (reference sequence). The DNA of the CDR3 is TGTGCCGGAGGGTCAGGCGCGACCTATAATTCACCCCTCCACTTT. It is translated as CAGGSGATYNSPLHF.

The rearrangement links TRBV27 to TRBJ2-2, with 11 bases identical to TRBD2. CDR1 is MNHEY, CDR2 SMNVEV, per germline (reference sequence). Trimming took 5 bases from V and 5 from J; bases not matched to a gene: 4. This CDR3 region has 15 residues. The CDR3 DNA is TGTGCCAGCAGTCACGGGACTAGCGGAACCGGGGAGCTGTTTTTT. Its translation: CASSHGTSGTGELFF.

The chain uses TRBV2 and TRBJ2-5; 7 nucleotides line up with TRBD2. The CDR3 is made up of 15 amino acids. V dropped 7 bases and J dropped 7; count of bases not matched to a gene: 15. Germline CDR1 is SNHLY and CDR2 is FYNNEI. The CDR3 DNA reads TGTGCCAGCACCGTCGGCGGGGGAGCCCCGGGGACCCAGTACTTC. Translated, it gives CASTVGGGAPGTQYF.

The chain is built from TRBV5-6 and TRBJ2-7; tentative D call: TRBD2 (6 bases). This CDR3 is 13 amino acids long. Trimming cost V 5 bases and J 6 bases, with 15 bases left between them. The germline V gene has CDR1 SGHDT and CDR2 YYEEEE. Written as DNA, the CDR3 is TGTGCCAGCAGTTTATCCGGAGGGTTCGAGCAGTACTTC. It encodes CASSLSGGFEQYF.

This rearrangement joins TRBV19 to TRBJ2-7; D is possibly TRBD2 (6 bases). This CDR3 comprises 14 residues. V lost 8 bases and J 3 bases, leaving 17 bases between the germline ends. Per germline, CDR1 LNHDA and CDR2 SQIVND (reference sequence). Here the CDR3 reads CASAPGLPFYEQYF. CDR3 nucleotides: TGTGCCAGTGCACCGGGACTCCCCTTCTACGAGCAGTACTTC.

The chain uses TRBV18 and TRBJ1-1, with D uncertain. The CDR3 is 19 residues long. V gave up 0 bases and J gave up 0 bases, with 20 bases separating them. Germline CDR1 reads KGHSH; CDR2 reads LQKENI. CDR3 DNA: TGTGCCAGCTCACCACCCAGCGGGCCATCGCGGGATGTGAACACTGAAGCTTTCTTT. As protein: CASSPPSGPSRDVNTEAFF.

The chain links TRBV5-6 to TRBJ2-2, with no clear D. CDR3 length: 12 residues. Deletions cut 0 bases from V and 6 bases from J, with 3 bases between. Germline-derived CDR1 and CDR2 are SGHDT and YYEEEE. As DNA, the CDR3 is TGTGCCAGCAGCTTGGTTTCCGGGGAGCTGTTTTTT. Translation gives CASSLVSGELFF.

The J gene is TRBJ2-3, the V gene TRBV9; no definite D call. This CDR3 spans 16 amino acids. V shed 0 bases and J shed 2 bases, with 13 bases lying between them. CDR1 is SGDLS, CDR2 YYNGEE, per germline. The CDR3 DNA reads TGTGCCAGCAGCGTAGGCGGCGTCCAGACCACAGATACGCAGTATTTT. It encodes CASSVGGVQTTDTQYF.

The gene calls are TRBV25-1 and TRBJ1-1; D is unresolved. CDR1 is MGHDK, CDR2 SYGVNS, per germline. Trimming shortened V by 6 bases and J by 4 bases, and 15 bases separated the two germline ends. CDR3 size: 14 residues. The DNA of the CDR3 is TGTGCCAGCAGCGGCGCGGGCATCGGCACTGAAGCTTTCTTT. This translates into CASSGAGIGTEAFF. The full variable domain, with the rest looked up from reference TRBV25-1 and TRBJ1-1, is EADIYQTPRYLVIGTGKKITLECSQTMGHDKMYWYQQDPGMELHLIHYSYGVNSTEKGDLSSESTVSRIRTEHFPLTLESARPSHTSQYLCASSGAGIGTEAFFGQGTRLTVV.

V gene TRBV4-2 combines with J gene TRBJ2-7; the match to TRBD2 covers 11 bases. The J segment lost 6 bases and the V segment lost 4 bases, leaving 11 bases of the junction unmatched. The germline CDR1 and CDR2 sequences are LGHNA and YNFKEQ. The CDR3 length is 16 residues. CDR3 bases: TGTGCCAGCAGCCCCCTCCTAGCGGGAGGTTCCGGCGAGCAGTACTTC. Its protein product is CASSPLLAGGSGEQYF.

The chain uses TRBV11-2 and TRBJ2-7; D gene uncertain. CDR1 SGHAT and CDR2 FQNNGV come from the germline V gene. The length of the CDR3 is 13 residues. V was trimmed by 5 bases and J by 0 bases, leaving 8 bases between them. As DNA, the CDR3 is TGTGCCAGCAGCCCCCAGAACTCCTACGAGCAGTACTTC. As protein: CASSPQNSYEQYF.

J is TRBJ2-1 and V is TRBV4-2; 7 bases align to TRBD2. The CDR3 is made up of 16 amino acids. Germline V gene lookup returns CDR1 LGHNA and CDR2 YNFKEQ. Germline trimming cut 3 bases from V and 2 bases from J; bases unmatched to any gene: 7. This CDR3 is CASSQLAGDTYNEQFF. Written as DNA, the CDR3 is TGTGCCAGCAGCCAGCTGGCGGGGGATACCTACAATGAGCAGTTCTTC.

The chain uses TRBV4-1 and TRBJ2-1; perhaps TRBD2 as D (6 bases). This CDR3 comprises 14 residues. Between the trimmed V and J ends, which lost 0 bases and 7 bases, there was a span of 10 bases. The germline gives CDR1 MGHRA, CDR2 YSYEKL. CDR3 amino acids: CASSQEKGGNEQFF. The DNA for the CDR3 is TGCGCCAGCAGCCAAGAGAAGGGAGGAAATGAGCAGTTCTTC.

This chain uses TRBV13 with TRBJ2-2, with D perhaps matching TRBD1 or TRBD2 (5 bases each). Germline V CDR1 and CDR2: PRHDT, FYEKMQ (reference sequence). Trimming took 0 bases from V and 4 from J, leaving 6 bases between them. The CDR3 totals 14 residues. DNA for the CDR3: TGTGCCAGCAGCTTAGGGGGACCCACCGGGGAGCTGTTTTTT. Translating gives CASSLGGPTGELFF.

The chain uses TRBV6-5 and TRBJ2-3; 7 positions match TRBD2. CDR1 is MNHEY, CDR2 SVGAGI, per germline. There are 13 residues in the CDR3. The V gene end was trimmed by 4 bases and the J gene end by 3 bases; junction bases not matched to a gene: 1. The CDR3 region has the DNA TGTGCCAGCAGTTCGCGGGAGACAGATACGCAGTATTTT. Protein sequence: CASSSRETDTQYF.